This T cell receptor beta chain was recorded in a study of naive and memory T cell subsets. A note on this clonotype: What it binds is not known.

The germline gives CDR1 LNHNV, CDR2 YYDKDF (reference sequence). Trimming cost V 3 bases and J 2 bases, with 25 bases left between them. The CDR3 length is 19 residues. Overall study findings and caveats: No ground truth validated the naive and memory repertoire findings. Especially in CD8 cells, naive repertoires contained a few larger clonotypes, possibly CD45RA-re-expressing memory cells. In naive cells, over 95% of TCR sequences were seen only once.

CMV status came from CD4+ T cell IFNgamma after overnight CMV lysate stimulation of fresh PBMCs. Both TRBC1 and TRBC2 were covered by a beta constant-region primer of two equimolar oligonucleotides. Nested alpha and beta constant-region primers with the SP2 primer drove four PCR rounds on ligated cDNA. A 12-nucleotide UMI and the SP2 primer were added to the cDNA 3' end by oligonucleotide ligation. MiXCR was run by TCRdb on the UMI-ligation and nested PCR reads, yielding one entry per CDR3 protein. The sample gives 150,000 or so distinct CDR3 sequences, over 20% of which show up once; roughly 0.1% is in the top ten.

The rearrangement joins TRBV15 to TRBJ2-5, with D perhaps assigned TRBD1 or TRBD2 (6 bases each). The receptor was derived from a human donor in good health. Sequences were obtained from naive CD4+ T cells from blood. In nucleotides, the CDR3 is TGTGCCACCAGCAGGGACTACCCTGCCGTGGGGGGCAGGCAAGAGACCCAGTACTTC. It is translated as CATSRDYPAVGGRQETQYF.